This T cell receptor (beta chain) was sequenced during a study of T cells after yellow fever vaccination. MiXCR, applied by TCRdb to the 5' RACE reads, yields one record per CDR3 protein. The sample lists 610,000 or so distinct CDR3 sequences; around an eighth were seen once. This clonotype was seen only a few times. Trimming left V 4 bases short and J 0 bases short, with 8 bases between. The CDR3 totals 14 residues. Germline loops: CDR1 SGHDT, CDR2 YYEEEE. The chain joins TRBV5-6 to TRBJ1-3; D gene uncertain. This TCR derives from a man aged 25 to 40 who received the YFV17D yellow fever vaccine. The sequencing used PBMCs, collected on the day of the yellow fever booster vaccination. This chain's CDR3 is CASSTGHSGNTIYF. The CDR3 nucleotides read TGTGCCAGCAGCACCGGTCACTCTGGAAACACCATATATTTT.